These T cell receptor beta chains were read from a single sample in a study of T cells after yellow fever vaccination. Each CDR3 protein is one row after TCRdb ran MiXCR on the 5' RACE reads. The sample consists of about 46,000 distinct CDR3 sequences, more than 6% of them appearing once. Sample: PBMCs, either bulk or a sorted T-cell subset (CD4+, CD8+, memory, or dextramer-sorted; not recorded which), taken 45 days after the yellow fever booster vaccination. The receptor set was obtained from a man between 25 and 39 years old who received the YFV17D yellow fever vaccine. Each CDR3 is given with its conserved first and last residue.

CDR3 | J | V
CASSLAEASGISSYEQYF | TRBJ2-7 | TRBV5-1
CASSERGLSSYEQYF | TRBJ2-7 | TRBV2
CASSPGAEGYEQYF | TRBJ2-7 | TRBV5-1
CASSLVPSGGPKNIQYF | TRBJ2-4 | TRBV28
CASSPGLDETQYF | TRBJ2-5 | TRBV6-5
CASSAGEGNTGELFF | TRBJ2-2 | TRBV6-4
CASSLVGGSRGDTQYF | TRBJ2-3 | TRBV5-6
CASSQVYSDRVRSNEQFF | TRBJ2-1 | TRBV4-3
CASRGGGGVTEAFF | TRBJ1-1 | TRBV5-1
CASGNYSNQPQHF | TRBJ1-5 | TRBV7-2
CASSDTSANNEQFF | TRBJ2-1 | TRBV7-2
CTFTGTETSGRFTDTQYF | TRBJ2-3 | TRBV12-3/TRBV12-4
CASSPRTTGNTGELFF | TRBJ2-2 | TRBV9
CASSIIGETQYF | TRBJ2-5 | TRBV6-5
CASSQPLAGVSEQFF | TRBJ2-1 | TRBV3-1
CSVQGGEGGYTF | TRBJ1-2 | TRBV29-1
CSVAPRKLGTDTQYF | TRBJ2-3 | TRBV29-1
CASGDSRSYNEQFF | TRBJ2-1 | TRBV6-2/TRBV6-3
CATSDSRTSTDTQYF | TRBJ2-3 | TRBV24-1
CASSPGGPYEQYF | TRBJ2-7 | TRBV28
CASSLGLNYEQYF | TRBJ2-7 | TRBV7-9
CASSPSAGNQPQHF | TRBJ1-5 | TRBV4-3
CASSNRDFNEQFF | TRBJ2-1 | TRBV6-6
CASRYNEKLFF | TRBJ1-4 | TRBV5-1
CSVISSGNTIYF | TRBJ1-3 | TRBV29-1
CASSPGGRNYGYTF | TRBJ1-2 | TRBV5-6
CASSLGEGTEAFF | TRBJ1-1 | TRBV12-3/TRBV12-4
CSAGTDGNQPQHF | TRBJ1-5 | TRBV20-1
CASNQDYLTGELFF | TRBJ2-2 | TRBV5-1
CASSQDLADPTYNEQFF | TRBJ2-1 | TRBV3-1
CASSLGASGYNEQFF | TRBJ2-1 | TRBV7-2
CASSQRLARGNEQFF | TRBJ2-1 | TRBV3-1
CASTNSYEQYF | TRBJ2-7 | TRBV7-2
CSVEDRGRNYGYTF | TRBJ1-2 | TRBV29-1
CASSYPGLGETQYF | TRBJ2-5 | TRBV6-5
CASSYSRGSWSYEQYF | TRBJ2-7 | TRBV6-5
CASRTGYTDTQYF | TRBJ2-3 | TRBV12-3/TRBV12-4
CASSYDGTLSYEQYF | TRBJ2-7 | TRBV6-5
CATGPANEKLFF | TRBJ1-4 | TRBV10-3
CASSYTGYGYTF | TRBJ1-2 | TRBV7-9
CSGTRTGATDTQYF | TRBJ2-3 | TRBV29-1
CASIPRAGAYEQYF | TRBJ2-7 | TRBV6-5
CASSDITRDNGPQHF | TRBJ1-5 | TRBV11-2
CSVDPGTPTSGTDTQYF | TRBJ2-3 | TRBV29-1
CASRLRASWGLSTDTQYF | TRBJ2-3 | TRBV27